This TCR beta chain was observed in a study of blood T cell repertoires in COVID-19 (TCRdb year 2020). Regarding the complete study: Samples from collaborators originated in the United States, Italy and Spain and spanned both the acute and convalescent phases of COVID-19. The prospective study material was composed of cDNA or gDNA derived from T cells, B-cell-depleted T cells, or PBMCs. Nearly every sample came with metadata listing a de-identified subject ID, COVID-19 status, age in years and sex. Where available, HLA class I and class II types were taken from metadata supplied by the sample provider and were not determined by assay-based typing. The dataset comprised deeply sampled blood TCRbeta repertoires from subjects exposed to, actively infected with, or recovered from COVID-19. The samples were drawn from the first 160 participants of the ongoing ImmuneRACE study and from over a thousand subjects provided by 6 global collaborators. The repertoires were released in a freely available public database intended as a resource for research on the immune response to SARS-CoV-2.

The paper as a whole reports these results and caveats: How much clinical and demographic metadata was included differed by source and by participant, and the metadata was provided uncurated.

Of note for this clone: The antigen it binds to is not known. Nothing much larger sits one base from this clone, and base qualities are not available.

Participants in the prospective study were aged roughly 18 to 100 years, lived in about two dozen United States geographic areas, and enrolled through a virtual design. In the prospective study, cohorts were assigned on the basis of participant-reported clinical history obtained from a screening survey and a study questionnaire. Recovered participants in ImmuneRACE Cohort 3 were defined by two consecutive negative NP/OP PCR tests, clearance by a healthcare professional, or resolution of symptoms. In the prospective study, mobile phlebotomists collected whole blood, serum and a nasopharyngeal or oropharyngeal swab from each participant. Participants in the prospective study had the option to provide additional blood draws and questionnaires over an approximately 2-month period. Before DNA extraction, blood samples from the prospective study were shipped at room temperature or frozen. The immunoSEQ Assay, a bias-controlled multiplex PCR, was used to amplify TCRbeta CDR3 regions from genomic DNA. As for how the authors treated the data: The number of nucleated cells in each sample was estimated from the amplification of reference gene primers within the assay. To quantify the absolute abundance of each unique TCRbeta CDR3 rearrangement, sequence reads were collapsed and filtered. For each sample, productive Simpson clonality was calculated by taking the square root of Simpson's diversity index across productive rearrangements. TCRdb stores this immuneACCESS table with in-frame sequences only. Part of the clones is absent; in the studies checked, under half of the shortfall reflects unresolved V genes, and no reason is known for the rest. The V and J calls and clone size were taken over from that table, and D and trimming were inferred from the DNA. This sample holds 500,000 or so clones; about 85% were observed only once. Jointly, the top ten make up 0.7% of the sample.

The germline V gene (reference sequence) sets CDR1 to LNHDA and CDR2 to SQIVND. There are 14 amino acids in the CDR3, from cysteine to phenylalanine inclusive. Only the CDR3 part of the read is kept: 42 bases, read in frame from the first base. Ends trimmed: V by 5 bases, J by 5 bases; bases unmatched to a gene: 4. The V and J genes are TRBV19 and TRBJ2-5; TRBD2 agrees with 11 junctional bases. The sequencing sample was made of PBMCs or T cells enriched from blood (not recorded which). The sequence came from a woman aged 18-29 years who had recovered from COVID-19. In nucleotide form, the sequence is TGTGCCAGTAGTCCCCGACTAGCGGGGGAGACCCAGTACTTC. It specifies CASSPRLAGETQYF.